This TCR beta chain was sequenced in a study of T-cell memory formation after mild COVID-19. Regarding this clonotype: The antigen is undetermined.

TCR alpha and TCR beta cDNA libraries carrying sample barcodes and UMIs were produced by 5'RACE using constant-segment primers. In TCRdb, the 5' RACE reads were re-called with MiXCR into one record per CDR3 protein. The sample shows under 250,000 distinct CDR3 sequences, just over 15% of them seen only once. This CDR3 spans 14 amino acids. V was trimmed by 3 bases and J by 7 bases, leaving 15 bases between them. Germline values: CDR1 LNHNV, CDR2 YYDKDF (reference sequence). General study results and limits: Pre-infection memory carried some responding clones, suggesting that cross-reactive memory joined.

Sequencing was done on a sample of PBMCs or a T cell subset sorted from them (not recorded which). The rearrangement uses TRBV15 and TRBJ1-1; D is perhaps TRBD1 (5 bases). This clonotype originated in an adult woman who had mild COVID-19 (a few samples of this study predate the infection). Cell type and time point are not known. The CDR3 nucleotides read TGTGCCACCAGCAGGTTTGATCGGGGGATTGAAGCTTTCTTT. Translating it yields CATSRFDRGIEAFF. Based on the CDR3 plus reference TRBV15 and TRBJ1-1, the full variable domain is DAMVIQNPRYQVTQFGKPVTLSCSQTLNHNVMYWYQQKSSQAPKLLFHYYDKDFNNEADTPDNFQSRRPNTSFCFLDIRSPGLGDTAMYLCATSRFDRGIEAFFGQGTRLTVV.